Following are 14 T cell receptor beta chains from one sample sequenced in a study of blood T cell repertoires in COVID-19. TCRdb keeps only in-frame clones here, not all; method: immunoSEQ multiplex PCR. The sample holds around 170,000 clones, 78% seen once. Material: peripheral blood. Receptors were obtained from a woman older than 75 with acute or convalescent COVID-19.

This sequence joins TRBV14 and TRBJ1-1, with D possibly matching TRBD1 (5 bases). The CDR3 spans 13 residues. V was pared by 5 bases and J by 1 base, with 8 bases between. Germline CDR1 and CDR2: SGHDN and FVKESK. Written as DNA, the CDR3 is TGTGCCAGCAGCTTCCAGGGGAACACTGAAGCTTTCTTT. Translating it yields CASSFQGNTEAFF.

The chain couples TRBV7-9 to TRBJ2-7; no definite D call. The CDR3 length is 13 residues. Germline CDR1 and CDR2: SEHNR and FQNEAQ (reference sequence). V lost 5 bases to trimming and J lost 0 bases, with 8 bases between them. The CDR3 DNA follows: TGTGCCAGCAGCACCCTACGCTCCTACGAGCAGTACTTC. Translated, it gives CASSTLRSYEQYF.

The rearrangement uses TRBV5-1 and TRBJ2-7, with 15 bases lining up with TRBD2. The CDR3 is 17 amino acids. Germline CDR1 is SGHRS and CDR2 is YFSETQ. Trimming took 0 bases from V and 3 from J; bases not matched to a gene: 4. The CDR3 here is CASSLEGLAGGGYEQYF. The CDR3 DNA reads TGCGCCAGCAGCTTGGAGGGACTAGCGGGAGGAGGCTACGAGCAGTACTTC.

The rearrangement uses TRBV6-5 and TRBJ2-7; 10 positions agree with TRBD2. Germline CDR1 MNHEY, CDR2 SVGAGI. The CDR3 loop spans 15 amino acids. V gave up 6 bases and J gave up 6 bases; unmatched junction bases: 11. In DNA, the CDR3 is TGTGCCAGCAGATCCTCTAGCGGGAGTTTCTCCGAGCAGTACTTC. The encoded protein is CASRSSSGSFSEQYF.

On this clone itself: The sample carries other DNA sequences with the same CDR3. This rearrangement joins TRBV6-5 to TRBJ2-2; TRBD1 matches 7 bases. Germline loops: CDR1 MNHEY, CDR2 SVGAGI. With V trimmed by 5 bases and J by 5 bases, 5 bases remained unmatched. The CDR3 covers 14 residues. The DNA for the CDR3 is TGTGCCAGCAGTCGACAGGGTAAAACCGGGGAGCTGTTTTTT. It is translated as CASSRQGKTGELFF.

The CDR3 reads CASSGRTGGMGYTF. CDR3 DNA sequence: TGTGCCAGCAGTGGGCGGACAGGTGGCATGGGCTACACCTTC. The chain employs TRBV27 and TRBJ1-2, with 7 bases lining up with TRBD1. CDR1 and CDR2 (germline): MNHEY, SMNVEV (reference sequence). This CDR3 comprises 14 residues. Losses at the gene ends were 5 bases for V and 8 bases for J; bases not matched to a gene: 11.

The V and J genes are TRBV27 and TRBJ1-5, with 9 bases fitting TRBD1. The ends lost 2 bases at V and 6 bases at J; junction bases unmatched: 5. The germline V gene has CDR1 MNHEY and CDR2 SMNVEV (reference sequence). The CDR3 totals 15 residues. This chain's CDR3 is CASSLVGTGIQPQHF. Written as DNA, the CDR3 is TGTGCCAGCAGTTTAGTTGGGACAGGGATTCAGCCCCAGCATTTT.

V is TRBV18 and J is TRBJ2-1; 13 bases match TRBD2. Trimming removed 5 bases from V and 9 bases from J; junction bases left unmatched: 10. The CDR3 loop spans 16 amino acids. Germline CDR1 KGHSH, CDR2 LQKENI. CDR3 amino acids: CASSYFLGLAGAEQFF. Written as DNA, the CDR3 is TGTGCCAGCTCATATTTTCTCGGACTAGCGGGAGCTGAGCAGTTCTTC.

The V gene is TRBV5-4, the J gene TRBJ2-1; 7 bases are shared with TRBD1. The CDR3 has 15 amino acids. Per germline, CDR1 SGHNT and CDR2 YYREEE (reference sequence). Trimming took 0 bases from V and 4 from J; bases not matched to a gene: 4. CDR3 region: CASSLAGQVYNEQFF. DNA for the CDR3: TGTGCCAGCAGCTTGGCAGGACAGGTGTACAATGAGCAGTTCTTC. The full variable domain, completed using reference TRBV5-4 and TRBJ2-1, is ETGVTQSPTHLIKTRGQQVTLRCSSQSGHNTVSWYQQALGQGPQFIFQYYREEENGRGNFPPRFSGLQFPNYSSELNVNALELDDSALYLCASSLAGQVYNEQFFGPGTRLTVL.

This chain connects TRBV4-2 to TRBJ1-5; 7 bases are shared with TRBD1. J was trimmed by 3 bases and V by 5 bases; bases with no gene match: 7. This CDR3 contains 15 residues. Germline CDR1 is LGHNA and CDR2 is YNFKEQ. CDR3 nucleotide sequence: TGTGCCAGCAGCTACGGGACAGTTTCCAATCAGCCCCAGCATTTT. Encoded protein: CASSYGTVSNQPQHF.

The V call is TRBV5-8, the J call TRBJ2-5; TRBD2 matches at 13 bases. The V gene end was trimmed by 4 bases and the J gene end by 5 bases; junction bases not matched to a gene: 14. The CDR3 is 18 residues long. CDR1 and CDR2 (germline): SGHTS, YDEGEE. CDR3: CASSQALAGLAGDETQYF. CDR3 nucleotide sequence: TGTGCCAGCAGCCAGGCCCTAGCTGGACTAGCGGGAGATGAGACCCAGTACTTC. The full variable domain, with the rest looked up from reference TRBV5-8 and TRBJ2-5, is EAGVTQSPTHLIKTRGQQATLRCSPISGHTSVYWYQQALGLGLQFLLWYDEGEERNRGNFPPRFSGRQFPNYSSELNVNALELEDSALYLCASSQALAGLAGDETQYFGPGTRLLVL.

This rearrangement joins TRBV6-5 to TRBJ1-6; 11 bases agree with TRBD1. CDR3 length: 15 residues. In germline, CDR1 is MNHEY, CDR2 SVGAGI. V dropped 6 bases and J dropped 8; count of bases not matched to a gene: 6. The CDR3 reads CASSRTGGRDSPLHF. The DNA of the CDR3 is TGTGCCAGCAGCCGGACAGGGGGCAGGGATTCACCCCTCCACTTT.

This sequence joins TRBV3-1 (or the pseudogene TRBV3-2) and TRBJ1-6, with TRBD1 identical over 7 bases. The CDR3 extends over 14 amino acids. CDR1 and CDR2 (germline): LGHDT, YNNKEL (reference sequence). With V trimmed by 5 bases and J by 8 bases, 6 bases remained unmatched. The CDR3 region is CASSTRQGDSPLHF. The CDR3, as DNA: TGTGCCAGCAGCACCCGACAGGGAGATTCACCCCTCCACTTT.

The rearrangement uses TRBV28 and TRBJ2-3; D call uncertain. This CDR3 comprises 12 residues. The germline gives CDR1 MDHEN, CDR2 SYDVKM. Trimming stripped 11 bases from V and 0 bases from J, with 9 bases between. The CDR3 region has the DNA TGTGCCCTGACAACTAGCACAGATACGCAGTATTTT. Translating gives CALTTSTDTQYF.